The clone carrying this TCR beta chain was picked up a small number of times. The antigen is unknown. The data are from a study of immune cell composition in non-small cell lung cancer. Frozen unsorted single-cell suspensions supplied the genomic DNA. Repertoires were generated with immunoSEQ multiplex PCR, while TCRdb's copy carries only in-frame clones and drops some. Of roughly 2,200 clones in the sample, 72% were seen once. The V segment lost 1 base and the J segment 0 bases; nucleotides outside the gene matches: 9. From germline, CDR1 is SGHTA and CDR2 FQGNSA. The length of the CDR3 is 19 residues. Study-wide results and caveats: Top 10 clone scores and clonality were higher in squamous than adenocarcinoma. Roughly 75% of squamous and roughly 32% of adenocarcinoma cases had tumour-associated clones >0.5%.

The chain combines TRBV7-2 with TRBJ2-1; 10 positions match TRBD2. The TCR originated in a human donor with non-small cell lung cancer. The sequencing input was lung tumor tissue. The CDR3 loop is CASSLGLAGASSSYNEQFF. In DNA form, the CDR3 reads TGTGCCAGCAGCTTAGGGCTAGCGGGGGCCTCAAGCTCCTACAATGAGCAGTTCTTC.